The 9 T cell receptor beta chains in this list originate from one sample, sequenced in a study of radiation and T cells in renal cell carcinoma. The data were produced by immunoSEQ multiplex PCR, yet TCRdb's version contains in-frame clones alone and is incomplete. Of some 150,000 clones listed, about 88% are singletons. Documented time point: baseline pretreatment blood. Stated treatment: 15 Gy SBRT to primary tumor, nephrectomy 4 weeks later. This specimen consisted of blood, obtained from a patient whose treatment included radiotherapy and nephrectomy. These receptors came from a woman between 50 and 59 years old with renal cell carcinoma.

The chain is built from TRBV6-5 and TRBJ1-4, with a tentative D call TRBD1 (6 bases). Looked up from germline, CDR1 is MNHEY and CDR2 is SVGAGI. This CDR3 is built from 14 residues. Trimming took off 5 bases at V and 2 bases at J, with 9 bases between the two ends. The CDR3 sequence is CASSEQGTNEKLFF. The CDR3 DNA follows: TGTGCCAGCAGTGAACAGGGTACTAATGAAAAACTGTTTTTT.

The rearrangement links TRBV6-5 to TRBJ1-2, with a possible D match to TRBD1 (5 bases). Trimming left V 0 bases short and J 4 bases short, with 6 bases between. Germline V gene data show CDR1 as MNHEY and CDR2 as SVGAGI. The CDR3 totals 13 residues. The CDR3, as DNA: TGTGCCAGCAGTTACTCAGGGACCTATGGCTACACCTTC. Translating gives CASSYSGTYGYTF.

The CDR3 loop reads CASSADGIMNTEAFF. CDR3 nucleotides: TGCGCCAGCAGCGCCGACGGTATCATGAACACTGAAGCTTTCTTT. V and J are TRBV5-1 and TRBJ1-1; D not resolved. V shed 4 bases and J shed 0 bases, with 13 bases lying between them. CDR1 and CDR2 (germline): SGHRS, YFSETQ. The CDR3 length is 15 residues.

The chain carries TRBV5-1 and TRBJ2-1; 9 bases are a match to TRBD2. The junction had 10 bases not matched to a gene; V was cut back by 4 bases and J by 8 bases. Germline values: CDR1 SGHRS, CDR2 YFSETQ. The CDR3 covers 15 residues. The CDR3 here is CASSLGTSPADEQFF. The CDR3 DNA sequence: TGCGCCAGCAGCCTTGGGACTAGCCCGGCGGATGAGCAGTTCTTC.

This chain connects TRBV5-6 to TRBJ2-3; D could derive from TRBD1 or TRBD2 (6 bases each). CDR1 and CDR2 (germline): SGHDT, YYEEEE. The V and J ends lost 4 bases and 2 bases respectively, with 26 bases between them. There are 19 residues in the CDR3. CDR3 residues: CASSLRTESRRGVTDTQYF. The CDR3 bases are TGTGCCAGCAGCCTCCGGACAGAAAGCCGTAGGGGGGTCACAGATACGCAGTATTTT.

The chain combines TRBV5-1 with TRBJ1-3, with a possible D match to TRBD1 (5 bases). From germline, CDR1 is SGHRS and CDR2 YFSETQ. The V and J ends lost 7 bases and 2 bases respectively, with 13 bases between them. The CDR3 has 14 residues. The CDR3 nucleotides are TGCGCCAGCGGGGCGGGAGGGACTGGAAACACCATATATTTT. Translated, it gives CASGAGGTGNTIYF.

The chain has TRBV20-1 and TRBJ2-7; D is perhaps TRBD2 (6 bases). V dropped 5 bases and J dropped 2 bases, with 7 bases sitting between them. The CDR3 covers 11 residues. Germline V gene data show CDR1 as DFQATT and CDR2 as SNEGSKA (reference sequence). In DNA form, the CDR3 reads TGCAGTGCTCGGGGGACCTACGAGCAGTACTTC. Translating it yields CSARGTYEQYF.

V gene TRBV4-3 combines with J gene TRBJ1-1; D is ambiguous. The CDR3 length is 18 residues. Trimming pared 0 bases from V and 1 base from J, leaving 18 bases between. The germline V gene has CDR1 LGHNA and CDR2 YSLEER. The CDR3 is CASSQDLIRGRGNTEAFF. CDR3 coding DNA: TGCGCCAGCAGCCAAGATCTTATTCGAGGGCGCGGGAACACTGAAGCTTTCTTT.

The chain combines TRBV29-1 with TRBJ1-2; 7 positions agree with TRBD1. This CDR3 contains 13 residues. CDR1 is SQVTM, CDR2 ANQGSEA, per germline. V shed 6 bases, J shed 5 bases, and the junction held 9 bases outside the gene matches. Here the CDR3 DNA reads TGCAGCGTCGCGGCAGGGGGGAATTATGGCTACACCTTC. As protein: CSVAAGGNYGYTF.